The rows below give T cell receptor beta chains drawn from one sample of a study of CD8 T cells in ankylosing spondylitis. A single record per CDR3 protein comes from TCRdb applying MiXCR to the 5' RACE reads. The sample lists 250,000 to 400,000 distinct CDR3 sequences, roughly 11% occurring once. The sample comprised blood, either unsorted or a sorted T cell fraction (not recorded which). Receptors were obtained from a female donor with ankylosing spondylitis or in good health (not recorded which). CDR3s include the opening cysteine and the closing phenylalanine or tryptophan. D genes are given only for firm matches. Size is omitted from some rows. Given values are once, few, many or a class for expanded clones.

size	J	V	D	CDR3	DNA
NA	TRBJ2-1	TRBV27	TRBD2	CASSFFPALAGPQSSYNEQFF	TGTGCCAGCAGTTTCTTCCCTGCACTAGCGGGACCCCAGAGCTCCTACAATGAGCAGTTCTTC
few	TRBJ1-1	TRBV25-1	TRBD1	CASSSERQGTEAFF	TGTGCCAGCAGTTCCGAAAGACAGGGCACTGAAGCTTTCTTT
NA	TRBJ2-5	TRBV5-5	TRBD1	CASSLGDRKETQYF	TGTGCCAGCAGCTTAGGGGACAGAAAAGAGACCCAGTACTTC
NA	TRBJ2-7	TRBV7-2	TRBD1	CASSRTGTGPEQYF	TGTGCCAGCAGCCGGACCGGGACAGGCCCCGAGCAGTACTTC
many	TRBJ2-5	TRBV5-6	NA	CASSPGYQETQYF	TGTGCCAGCAGCCCCGGCTATCAAGAGACCCAGTACTTC
NA	TRBJ1-2	TRBV7-2	NA	CASSPIGGGSYGYTF	TGTGCCAGCAGCCCTATCGGTGGCGGGAGCTATGGCTACACCTTC
many	TRBJ2-7	TRBV15	NA	CATSRDGPRYEQYF	TGTGCCACCAGCAGAGATGGGCCGCGGTACGAGCAGTACTTC
NA	TRBJ2-7	TRBV11-2	NA	CASSLRMWRRENEQYF	TGTGCCAGCAGCTTAAGAATGTGGCGGCGAGAGAACGAGCAGTACTTC
few	TRBJ1-5	TRBV20-1	NA	CSASYSWDSNQPQHF	TGCAGTGCCTCTTACAGCTGGGATAGCAATCAGCCCCAGCATTTT
once	TRBJ2-1	TRBV4-2	TRBD1	CASSRRDRGELDEQFF	TGTGCCAGCAGCCGACGGGACAGGGGAGAGCTCGATGAGCAGTTCTTC
many	TRBJ2-1	TRBV20-1	NA	CSARFGQWENEQFF	TGCAGTGCTAGATTTGGGCAGTGGGAGAATGAGCAGTTCTTC
few	TRBJ2-5	TRBV7-2	NA	CASSLSIGNAETQYF	TGTGCCAGCAGCTTGTCTATCGGGAACGCGGAGACCCAGTACTTC
many	TRBJ2-7	TRBV5-6	TRBD1	CASRSQGYEQYF	TGTGCCAGCAGATCACAGGGGTACGAGCAGTACTTC
many	TRBJ1-2	TRBV5-1	NA	CASSPGPGTIYGYTF	TGCGCCAGCAGCCCGGGACCCGGTACCATCTATGGCTACACCTTC
many	TRBJ2-1	TRBV11-2	TRBD1	CASSLLRGPYNEQFF	TGTGCCAGCAGCTTACTTAGGGGGCCCTACAATGAGCAGTTCTTC
many	TRBJ1-1	TRBV20-1	TRBD1	CSARDPGQANTEAFF	TGCAGTGCTAGAGATCCGGGACAGGCGAACACTGAAGCTTTCTTT
many	TRBJ1-4	TRBV12-3/TRBV12-4	TRBD1	CASSEDRVREKLFF	TGTGCCAGCAGTGAGGACAGGGTTCGTGAAAAACTGTTTTTT